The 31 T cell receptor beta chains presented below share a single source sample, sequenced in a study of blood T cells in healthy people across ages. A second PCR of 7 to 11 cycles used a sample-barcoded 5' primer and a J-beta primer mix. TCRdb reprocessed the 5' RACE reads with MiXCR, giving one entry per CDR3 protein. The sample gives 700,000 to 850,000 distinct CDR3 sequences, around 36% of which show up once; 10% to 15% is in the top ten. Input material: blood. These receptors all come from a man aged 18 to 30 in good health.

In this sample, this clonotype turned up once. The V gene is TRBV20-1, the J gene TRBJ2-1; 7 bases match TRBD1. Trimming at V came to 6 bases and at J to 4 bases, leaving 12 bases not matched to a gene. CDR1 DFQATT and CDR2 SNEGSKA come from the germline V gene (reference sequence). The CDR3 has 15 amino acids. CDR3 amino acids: CSAPFRDRLYNEQFF. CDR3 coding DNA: TGCAGTGCCCCCTTCCGGGACAGACTTTACAATGAGCAGTTCTTC.

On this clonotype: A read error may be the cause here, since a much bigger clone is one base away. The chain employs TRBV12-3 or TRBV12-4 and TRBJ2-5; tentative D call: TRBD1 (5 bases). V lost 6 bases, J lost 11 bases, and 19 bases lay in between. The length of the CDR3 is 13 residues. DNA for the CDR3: TGTGCCAGCAGCGCAGGGAAGGGGAATGAGCAGTACTTC. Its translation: CASSAGKGNEQYF.

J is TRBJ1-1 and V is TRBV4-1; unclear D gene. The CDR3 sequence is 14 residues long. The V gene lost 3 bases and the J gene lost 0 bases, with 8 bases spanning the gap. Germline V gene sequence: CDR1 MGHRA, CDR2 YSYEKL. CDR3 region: CASSQLQMNTEAFF. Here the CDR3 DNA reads TGCGCCAGCAGCCAGCTACAGATGAACACTGAAGCTTTCTTT.

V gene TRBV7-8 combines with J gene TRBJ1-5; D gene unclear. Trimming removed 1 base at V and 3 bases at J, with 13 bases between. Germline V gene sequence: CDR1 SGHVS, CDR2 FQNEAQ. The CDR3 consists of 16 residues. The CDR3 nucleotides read TGTGCCAGCAGCTTAGGCCCCACAGACACCAATCAGCCCCAGCATTTT. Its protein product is CASSLGPTDTNQPQHF.

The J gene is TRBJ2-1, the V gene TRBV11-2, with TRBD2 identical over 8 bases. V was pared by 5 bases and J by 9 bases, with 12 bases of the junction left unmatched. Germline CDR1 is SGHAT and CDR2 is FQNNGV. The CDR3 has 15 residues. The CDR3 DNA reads TGTGCCAGCAGCCCGTCTGCCGGGGGGGTGGGTGAGCAGTTCTTC. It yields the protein CASSPSAGGVGEQFF.

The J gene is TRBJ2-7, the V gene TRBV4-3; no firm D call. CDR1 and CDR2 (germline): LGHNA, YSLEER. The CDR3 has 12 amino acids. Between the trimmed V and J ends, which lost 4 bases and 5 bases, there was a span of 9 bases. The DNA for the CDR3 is TGCGCCAGCAGCCTTAACTACCACGAGCAGTACTTC. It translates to CASSLNYHEQYF.

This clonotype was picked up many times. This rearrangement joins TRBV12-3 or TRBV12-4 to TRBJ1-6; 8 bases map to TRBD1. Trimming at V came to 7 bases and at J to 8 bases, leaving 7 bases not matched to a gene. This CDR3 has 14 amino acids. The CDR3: CASTFTGGHSPLHF. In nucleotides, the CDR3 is TGTGCCAGCACCTTCACAGGGGGACATTCACCCCTCCACTTT.

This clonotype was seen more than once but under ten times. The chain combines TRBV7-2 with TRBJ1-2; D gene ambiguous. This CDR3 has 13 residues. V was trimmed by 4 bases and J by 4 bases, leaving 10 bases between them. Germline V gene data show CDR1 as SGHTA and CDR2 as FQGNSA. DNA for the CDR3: TGTGCCAGCAGCTCTTCGACGGGCTATGGCTACACCTTC. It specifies CASSSSTGYGYTF.

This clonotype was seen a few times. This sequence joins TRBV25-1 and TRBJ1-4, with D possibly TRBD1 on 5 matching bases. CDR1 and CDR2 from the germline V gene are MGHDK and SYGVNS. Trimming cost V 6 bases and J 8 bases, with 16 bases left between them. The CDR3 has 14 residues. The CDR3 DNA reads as TGTGCCAGCAGCCGAGCAGGGTTTCGAGAAAAACTGTTTTTT. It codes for CASSRAGFREKLFF.

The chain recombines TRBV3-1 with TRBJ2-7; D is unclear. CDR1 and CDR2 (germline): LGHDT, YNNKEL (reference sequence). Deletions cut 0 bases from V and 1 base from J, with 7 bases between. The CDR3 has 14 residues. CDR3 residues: CASSQERLSYEQYF. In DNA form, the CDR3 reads TGTGCCAGCAGCCAAGAGCGACTTTCCTACGAGCAGTACTTC.

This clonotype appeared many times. The CDR3 is CAISLTGRNEQFF. The CDR3 region has the DNA TGTGCCATCAGCCTGACAGGGAGGAATGAGCAGTTCTTC. The rearrangement joins TRBV10-3 to TRBJ2-1; possible D gene TRBD1, 7 bases. This CDR3 has 13 residues. The germline gives CDR1 ENHRY, CDR2 SYGVKD. V shed 6 bases and J shed 7 bases, with 13 bases lying between them.

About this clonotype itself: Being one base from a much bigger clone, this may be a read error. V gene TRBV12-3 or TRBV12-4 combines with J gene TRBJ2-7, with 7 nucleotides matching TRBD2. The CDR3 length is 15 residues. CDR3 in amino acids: CTSSLVTSPKYEQYF. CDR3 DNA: TGTACCAGCAGTTTAGTGACTAGCCCAAAATACGAGCAGTACTTC.

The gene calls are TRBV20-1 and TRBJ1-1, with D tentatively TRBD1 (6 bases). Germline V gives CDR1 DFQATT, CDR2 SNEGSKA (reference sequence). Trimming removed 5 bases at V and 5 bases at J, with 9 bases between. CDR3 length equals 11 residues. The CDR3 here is CSAAGETEAFF. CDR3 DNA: TGCAGTGCTGCAGGGGAAACTGAAGCTTTCTTT.

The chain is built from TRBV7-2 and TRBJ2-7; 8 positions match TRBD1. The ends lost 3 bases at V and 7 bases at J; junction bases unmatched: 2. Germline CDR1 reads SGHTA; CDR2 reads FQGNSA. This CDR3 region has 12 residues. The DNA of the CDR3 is TGTGCCAGCAGCTTGGGACAGGATGAGCAGTACTTC. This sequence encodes CASSLGQDEQYF.

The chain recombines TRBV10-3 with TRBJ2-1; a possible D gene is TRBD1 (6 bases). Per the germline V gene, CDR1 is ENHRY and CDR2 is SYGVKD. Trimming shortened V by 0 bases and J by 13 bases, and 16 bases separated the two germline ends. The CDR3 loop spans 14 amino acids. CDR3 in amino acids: CAISESIGTGPQFF. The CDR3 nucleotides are TGTGCCATCAGTGAGTCGATCGGTACAGGGCCCCAGTTCTTC.

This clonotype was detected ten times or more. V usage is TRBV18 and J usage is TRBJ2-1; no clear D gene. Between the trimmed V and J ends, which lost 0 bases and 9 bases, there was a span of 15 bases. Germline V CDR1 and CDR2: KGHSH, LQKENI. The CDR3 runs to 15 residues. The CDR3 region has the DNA TGTGCCAGCTCACCACCTTCAAAAGGCGGCGGTGAGCAGTTCTTC. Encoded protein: CASSPPSKGGGEQFF.

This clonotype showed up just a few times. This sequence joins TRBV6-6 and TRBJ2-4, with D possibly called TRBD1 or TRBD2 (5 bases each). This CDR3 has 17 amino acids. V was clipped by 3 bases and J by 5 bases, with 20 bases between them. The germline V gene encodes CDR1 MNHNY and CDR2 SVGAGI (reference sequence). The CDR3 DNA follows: TGTGCCAGCAGTTATACCGGGACGACGACGACGGAAAACATTCAGTACTTC. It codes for CASSYTGTTTTENIQYF.

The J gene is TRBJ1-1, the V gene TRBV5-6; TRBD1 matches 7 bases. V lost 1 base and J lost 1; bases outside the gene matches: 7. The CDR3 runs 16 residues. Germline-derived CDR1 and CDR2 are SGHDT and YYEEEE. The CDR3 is CASSLKRGLSNTEAFF. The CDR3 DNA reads TGTGCCAGCAGCTTGAAGAGGGGGCTTTCGAACACTGAAGCTTTCTTT.

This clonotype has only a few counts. CDR3: CASSQEERGAGGYTF. CDR3 sequence (DNA): TGCGCCAGCAGCCAAGAGGAAAGGGGCGCGGGGGGCTACACCTTC. V is TRBV4-3 and J is TRBJ1-2, with D possibly being TRBD1 (5 bases). Trimming stripped 0 bases from V and 8 bases from J, with 16 bases between. CDR1 is LGHNA, CDR2 YSLEER, per germline. This CDR3 contains 15 residues.

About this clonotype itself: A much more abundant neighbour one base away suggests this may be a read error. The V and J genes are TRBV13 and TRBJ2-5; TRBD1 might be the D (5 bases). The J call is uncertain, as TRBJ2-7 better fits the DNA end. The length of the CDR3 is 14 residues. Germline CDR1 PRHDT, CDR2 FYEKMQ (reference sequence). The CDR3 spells CASSLQGIYYEQYF. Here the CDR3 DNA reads TGTGCCAGCAGCCTTCAGGGTATTTACTACGAGCAGTACTTC.

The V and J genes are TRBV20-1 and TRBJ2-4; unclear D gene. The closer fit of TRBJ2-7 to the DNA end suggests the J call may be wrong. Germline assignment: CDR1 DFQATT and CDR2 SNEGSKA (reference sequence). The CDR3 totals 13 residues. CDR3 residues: CSARKAYDHEQYF. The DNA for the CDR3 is TGCAGTGCTAGAAAAGCATACGACCACGAGCAGTACTTC.

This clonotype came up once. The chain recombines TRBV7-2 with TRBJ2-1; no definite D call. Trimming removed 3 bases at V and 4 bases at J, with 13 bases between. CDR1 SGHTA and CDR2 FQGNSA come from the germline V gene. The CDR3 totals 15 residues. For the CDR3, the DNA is TGTGCCAGCAGCTTCTCGTATCCGAATTACAATGAGCAGTTCTTC. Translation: CASSFSYPNYNEQFF. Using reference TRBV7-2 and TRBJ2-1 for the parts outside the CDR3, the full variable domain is GAGVSQSPSNKVTEKGKDVELRCDPISGHTALYWYRQSLGQGLEFLIYFQGNSAPDKSGLPSDRFSAERTGGSVSTLTIQRTQQEDSAVYLCASSFSYPNYNEQFFGPGTRLTVL.

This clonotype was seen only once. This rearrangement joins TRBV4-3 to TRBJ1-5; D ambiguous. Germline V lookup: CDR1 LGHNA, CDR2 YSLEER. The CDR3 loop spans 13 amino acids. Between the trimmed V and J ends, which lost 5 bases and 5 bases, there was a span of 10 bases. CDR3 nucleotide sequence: TGCGCCAGCAGCTCTCGGCTCGATCAGCCCCAGCATTTT. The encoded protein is CASSSRLDQPQHF.

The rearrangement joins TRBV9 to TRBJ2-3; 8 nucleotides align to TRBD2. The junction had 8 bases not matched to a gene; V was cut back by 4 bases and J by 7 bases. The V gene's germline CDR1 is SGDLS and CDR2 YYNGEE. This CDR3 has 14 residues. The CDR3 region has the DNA TGTGCCAGCAGCTCCAGCGGGGGAACCTATACGCAGTATTTT. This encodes CASSSSGGTYTQYF.

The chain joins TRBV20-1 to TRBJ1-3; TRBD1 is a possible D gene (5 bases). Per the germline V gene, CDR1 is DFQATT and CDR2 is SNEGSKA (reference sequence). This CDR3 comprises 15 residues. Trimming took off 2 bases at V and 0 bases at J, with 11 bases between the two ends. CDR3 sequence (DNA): TGCAGTGCTAGAACCCAGGGCAGCTCTGGAAACACCATATATTTT. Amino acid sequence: CSARTQGSSGNTIYF.

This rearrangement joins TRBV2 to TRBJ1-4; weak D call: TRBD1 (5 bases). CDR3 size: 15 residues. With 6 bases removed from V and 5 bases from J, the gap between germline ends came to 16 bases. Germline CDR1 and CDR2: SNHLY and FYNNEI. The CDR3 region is CASRPDGGGNEKLFF. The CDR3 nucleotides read TGTGCCAGCAGGCCGGACGGGGGTGGAAATGAAAAACTGTTTTTT.

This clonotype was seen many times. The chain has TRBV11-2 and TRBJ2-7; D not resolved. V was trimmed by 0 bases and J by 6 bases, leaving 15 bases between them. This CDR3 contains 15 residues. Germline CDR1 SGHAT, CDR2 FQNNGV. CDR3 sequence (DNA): TGTGCCAGCAGCTTAGATTTTGACGGTGGAACCGAGCAGTACTTC. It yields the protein CASSLDFDGGTEQYF.

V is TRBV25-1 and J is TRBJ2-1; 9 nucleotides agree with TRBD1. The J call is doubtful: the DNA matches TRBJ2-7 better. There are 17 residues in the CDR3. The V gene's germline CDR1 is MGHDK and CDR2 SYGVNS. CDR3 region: CASSEYLDRGPYNEQYF. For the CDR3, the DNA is TGTGCCAGCAGTGAATACCTGGACAGGGGTCCCTACAATGAGCAGTACTTC.

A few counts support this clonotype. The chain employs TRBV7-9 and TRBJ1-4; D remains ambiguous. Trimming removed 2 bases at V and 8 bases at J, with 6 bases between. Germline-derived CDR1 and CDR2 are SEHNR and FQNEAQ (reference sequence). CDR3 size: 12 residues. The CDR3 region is CASSLFSEKLFF. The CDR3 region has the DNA TGTGCCAGCAGCTTATTCTCCGAAAAACTGTTTTTT.

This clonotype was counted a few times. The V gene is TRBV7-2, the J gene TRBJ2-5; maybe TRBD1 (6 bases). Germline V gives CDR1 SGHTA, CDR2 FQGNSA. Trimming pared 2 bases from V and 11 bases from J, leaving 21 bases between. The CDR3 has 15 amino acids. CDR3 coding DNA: TGTGCCAGCAGCTTAAGGGGGTATGGGTACAATGAGCAGTACTTC. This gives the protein CASSLRGYGYNEQYF.

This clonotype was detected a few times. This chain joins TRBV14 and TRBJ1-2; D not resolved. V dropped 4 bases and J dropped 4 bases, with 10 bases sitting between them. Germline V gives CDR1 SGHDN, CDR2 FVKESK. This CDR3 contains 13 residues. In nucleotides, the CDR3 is TGTGCCAGCAGCCCGGAGGTATTCTATGGCTACACCTTC. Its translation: CASSPEVFYGYTF.